This TCR beta chain was profiled in a study of blood T cell repertoires in COVID-19. Between the trimmed V and J ends, which lost 5 bases and 7 bases, there was a span of 12 bases. The CDR3 has 12 residues. In the authors' workflow: Scientists estimated how many nucleated cells there were by amplifying reference gene primers. Some clones are missing from TCRdb's copy, which holds only in-frame ones; the method was immunoSEQ multiplex PCR. The DNA gave D and trimming, while V, J and clone size come from that table. The table includes approximately 290,000 clones, 80% to 90% detected once. Self-reported history from a screening survey and questionnaire set each donor's cohort. In Cohort 3, a recovered donor had either two negative PCRs, clearance, or symptom resolution.

The chain recombines TRBV12-3 or TRBV12-4 with TRBJ2-7; D is uncertain. The material sequenced was PBMCs or T cells enriched from blood (not recorded which). This TCR was sampled from a woman aged 25 to 39 who had recovered from COVID-19. The CDR3 bases are TGTGCCAGCAGTCTATACTTCGCGGAGCAGTACTTC. Encoded protein: CASSLYFAEQYF.